This T cell receptor beta chain was found in a study of T cells in localized non-small cell lung cancer. Findings and limits, study-wide: It remains possible that heterogeneity exists, since only one tumor region was sequenced. Uninvolved adjacent lung had the highest recorded T cell clonality, with tumor below it.

The protocol was immunoSEQ multiplex PCR, while the TCRdb copy is restricted to in-frame clones and leaves out a portion. This table has around 8,000 clones, over 85% appearing once. This CDR3 comprises 14 residues. Per the germline V gene, CDR1 is SNHLY and CDR2 is FYNNEI. Trimming removed 7 bases from V and 9 bases from J; junction bases left unmatched: 7. A note on this clone: Its specificity is unknown.

This material consisted of peripheral blood, taken before any cancer treatment. The rearrangement uses TRBV2 and TRBJ1-6, with 9 positions matching TRBD1. The receptor comes from a woman aged 35 to 70 with stage I lung adenocarcinoma. This CDR3 reads CASKLQGASSPLHF. CDR3 coding DNA: TGTGCCAGCAAACTACAGGGGGCCTCTTCACCCCTCCACTTT.